The T cell receptor beta chain under discussion was sequenced for a study of T cell responses to AZD1222 COVID-19 vaccine. Study findings and constraints: Variant regions that are unmutated are reportedly the target of nearly half of spike-specific TCRs. CD4 TCRs associated with vaccination spanned spike, dominating at 160-218 and 743-854. Most donors were white British, females outnumbered males, and clonal diversity was possibly underestimated. Only after the peak T cell response were repertoires sampled.

Profiling relied on immunoSEQ multiplex PCR, and the TCRdb table lists in-frame clones only, not all of them. Altogether approximately 110,000 clones are present, 90% to 95% being singletons, with the ten largest covering less than 2.5%. CDR3 length: 15 amino acids. V shed 2 bases and J 8 bases; nucleotides not matched to a gene: 7. Looked up from germline, CDR1 is SGHDT and CDR2 is YYEEEE. For this clone: Its antigen is unidentified.

The source of this sequence is an adult in good health. The material was peripheral blood, obtained on day 0 of AZD1222 vaccination. This rearrangement joins TRBV5-6 to TRBJ1-4; 9 bases are shared with TRBD1. DNA of the CDR3: TGTGCCAGCAGCTTTTTGGACAGGGGTACAGAAAAACTGTTTTTT. This encodes CASSFLDRGTEKLFF.